This T cell receptor beta chain was sequenced in a study of tumor-infiltrating lymphocytes in primary liver carcinoma. General study results and limits: Tumors significantly exceeded blood in top-250-clone fraction (p = 0.039). Lower overlap was observed for tumor-adjacent and tumor-blood pairs relative to tumor region pairs.

The source of the blood RNA was unsorted whole blood, and germline DNA was extracted as well. cDNA specific to TCR beta was made from 500 to 650 ng of total RNA, with a constant-region primer employed for priming. Amplification in three nested multiplex PCR rounds with slightly modified ARM-PCR gave rise to TCR beta libraries. The study ran its first two PCR rounds for 9 to 10 cycles each, using TRBV1-TRBV30 forward primers and a C-beta reverse primer. TCRdb called the multiplex PCR reads again in MiXCR, with one record for every CDR3 protein. The sample gives approximately 330,000 distinct CDR3 sequences, approximately 65% of which show up once; roughly 6% is in the top ten. This clonotype has ten or more counts. Antigen unknown. V was clipped by 0 bases and J by 1 base, with 10 bases between them. The CDR3 spans 15 residues. CDR1 is MGHRA, CDR2 YSYEKL, per germline.

The chain uses TRBV4-1 and TRBJ2-7; D not certain. The sequencing sample was made of peripheral blood. The receptor's source is a man aged 35 to 55 with primary liver carcinoma and hepatitis B virus infection. CDR3 amino acids: CASSQDLPGSYEQYF. The DNA for the CDR3 is TGCGCCAGCAGCCAAGATCTCCCAGGATCCTACGAGCAGTACTTC.